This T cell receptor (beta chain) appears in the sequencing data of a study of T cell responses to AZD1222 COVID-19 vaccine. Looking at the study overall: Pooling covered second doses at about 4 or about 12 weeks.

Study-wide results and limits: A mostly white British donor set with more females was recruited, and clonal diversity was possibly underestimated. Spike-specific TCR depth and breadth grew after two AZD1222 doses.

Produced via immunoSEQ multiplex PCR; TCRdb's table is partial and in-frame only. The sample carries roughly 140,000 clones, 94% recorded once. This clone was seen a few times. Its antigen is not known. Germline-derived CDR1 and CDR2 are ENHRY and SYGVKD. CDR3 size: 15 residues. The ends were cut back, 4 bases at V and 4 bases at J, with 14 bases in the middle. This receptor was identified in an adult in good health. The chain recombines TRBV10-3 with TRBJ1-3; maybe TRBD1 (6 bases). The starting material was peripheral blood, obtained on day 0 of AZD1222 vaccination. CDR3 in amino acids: CAISANRAGGNTIYF. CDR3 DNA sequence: TGTGCCATCAGTGCCAACAGGGCGGGGGGAAACACCATATATTTT.